A single sample is the source of the 18 T cell receptor beta chains below, sequenced in a study of PD-1 blockade in classical Hodgkin lymphoma. Profiled with immunoSEQ multiplex PCR; TCRdb holds only in-frame clones, not every one. The sample consists of approximately 27,000 clones, approximately 88% of them appearing once. Specified time point: newly diagnosed, previously untreated cHL patient sample. Using magnetic negative selection, the CD4+ T cells were separated out of thawed PBMCs. Sequenced material: CD4+ T cells from blood. These receptors originate from a human donor with classical Hodgkin lymphoma.

This rearrangement joins TRBV10-3 to TRBJ2-7; 11 bases agree with TRBD2. This CDR3 region has 15 residues. Trimming cost V 3 bases and J 6 bases; bases outside gene matches: 7. Germline loops: CDR1 ENHRY, CDR2 SYGVKD. CDR3 loop: CAISDGTSGPGEQYF. The DNA for the CDR3 is TGTGCCATCAGTGACGGGACTAGCGGTCCTGGCGAGCAGTACTTC.

V and J are TRBV21-1 and TRBJ1-1; the table's D call, TRBD1, was not checked against the DNA. TRBV21-1 is labeled a pseudogene. The CDR3 is 17 amino acids. The chain's CDR3 is CASSKAADRGRYTEAFF. The CDR3 region has the DNA TGTGCCAGCAGCAAGGCAGCCGACAGGGGGAGGTACACTGAAGCTTTCTTT.

The CDR3 sequence: CASSLTGTGSNYGYTF. Here the CDR3 DNA reads TGTGCCAGCAGCCTCACCGGGACAGGGTCCAACTATGGCTACACCTTC. This sequence joins TRBV28 and TRBJ1-2; 9 bases agree with TRBD1. Trimming at V came to 6 bases and at J to 2 bases, leaving 10 bases not matched to a gene. The CDR3 covers 16 residues. Germline V gene lookup returns CDR1 MDHEN and CDR2 SYDVKM.

The chain couples TRBV7-9 to TRBJ2-5; 9 nucleotides line up with TRBD2. The CDR3 is 16 residues long. Germline V gene data show CDR1 as SEHNR and CDR2 as FQNEAQ (reference sequence). V lost 5 bases and J lost 2; bases outside the gene matches: 9. The CDR3 DNA sequence: TGTGCCAGCAGCCCAGTACTAGCGGGTTTACAAGAGACCCAGTACTTC. Its translation is CASSPVLAGLQETQYF.

V usage is TRBV28 and J usage is TRBJ2-7, with a possible D match to TRBD1 (6 bases). The CDR3 has 16 residues. The germline gives CDR1 MDHEN, CDR2 SYDVKM. Trimming shortened V by 1 base and J by 2 bases, and 15 bases separated the two germline ends. CDR3: CASSLSTQGRAYEQYF. The CDR3 bases are TGTGCCAGCAGTTTATCCACACAGGGTAGGGCCTACGAGCAGTACTTC.

This chain connects TRBV18 to TRBJ2-1; D is perhaps TRBD1 (5 bases). Germline V CDR1 and CDR2: KGHSH, LQKENI. V was shortened by 1 base and J by 6 bases, with 13 bases between the two germline ends. The CDR3 covers 15 residues. The CDR3 nucleotides are TGTGCCAGCTCACCACAGACAGTAATTGGCAATGAGCAGTTCTTC. Translating gives CASSPQTVIGNEQFF.

J is TRBJ2-7 and V is TRBV5-1; D not certain. V lost 1 base and J lost 2, with 7 bases in between. In germline, CDR1 is SGHRS, CDR2 YFSETQ. The CDR3 is 13 amino acids. CDR3 residues: CASSLLGPYEQYF. The DNA of the CDR3 is TGCGCCAGCAGCTTGTTAGGACCCTACGAGCAGTACTTC.

This clone appeared once. The V gene is TRBV6-6, the J gene TRBJ1-5, with a tentative D call TRBD1 (5 bases). V lost 5 bases and J lost 4, with 9 bases in between. Germline V gene sequence: CDR1 MNHNY, CDR2 SVGAGI (reference sequence). The length of the CDR3 is 13 residues. In DNA form, the CDR3 reads TGTGCCAGCAGTCGGGGCGGGAATCAGCCCCAGCATTTT. Protein product: CASSRGGNQPQHF.

The V call is TRBV11-3, the J call TRBJ2-5; D is ambiguous. The CDR3 contains 13 residues. Germline V gives CDR1 SGHNT, CDR2 YENEEA. V was trimmed by 5 bases and J by 0 bases, leaving 7 bases between them. The CDR3 DNA follows: TGTGCCAGCAGCCGCGACAACCAAGAGACCCAGTACTTC. Translated, it gives CASSRDNQETQYF.

This chain connects TRBV11-2 to TRBJ2-7, with 9 bases matching TRBD1. Germline V gene lookup returns CDR1 SGHAT and CDR2 FQNNGV. The CDR3 totals 15 residues. V was clipped by 3 bases and J by 4 bases; unmatched bases: 7. The CDR3 here is CASSLYYRGPYEQYF. DNA for the CDR3: TGTGCCAGCAGCTTGTATTACAGGGGGCCGTACGAGCAGTACTTC.

This clone appeared a few times. V gene TRBV20-1 combines with J gene TRBJ1-1; D is perhaps TRBD1 (6 bases). The germline V gene encodes CDR1 DFQATT and CDR2 SNEGSKA (reference sequence). CDR3 length equals 11 residues. V was cut by 0 bases and J by 7 bases, with 6 bases left in between. The CDR3: CSAREDSEAFF. The CDR3 nucleotides read TGCAGTGCTAGAGAGGACAGTGAAGCTTTCTTT.

This rearrangement joins TRBV6-5 to TRBJ1-4, with TRBD1 matching 10 bases. Germline loops: CDR1 MNHEY, CDR2 SVGAGI. The CDR3 sequence is 16 residues long. The trim removed 4 bases at V and 4 bases at J, leaving 6 bases unmatched. The CDR3 reads CASSSGQGRGNEKLFF. Written as DNA, the CDR3 is TGTGCCAGCAGTTCGGGACAGGGGCGGGGTAATGAAAAACTGTTTTTT.

This chain connects TRBV5-4 to TRBJ1-3; D is perhaps TRBD1 (6 bases). Germline V CDR1 and CDR2: SGHNT, YYREEE (reference sequence). The CDR3 sequence is 16 residues long. V lost 6 bases and J lost 2, with 18 bases in between. CDR3 region: CASTLGGQGAGNTIYF. In DNA form, the CDR3 reads TGTGCCAGCACCCTGGGGGGGCAAGGGGCTGGAAACACCATATATTTT.

CDR3 DNA sequence: TGTGCCAGCTCACCTTTTCGGGCGGACACCGGGGAGCTGTTTTTT. It translates to CASSPFRADTGELFF. This rearrangement joins TRBV18 to TRBJ2-2; D remains unclear. This CDR3 has 15 amino acids. Germline values: CDR1 KGHSH, CDR2 LQKENI. With 3 bases removed from V and 3 bases from J, the gap between germline ends came to 11 bases.

The rearrangement links TRBV16 to TRBJ1-3; no clear D gene. Germline CDR1 and CDR2: KGHSY and FQNENV. The CDR3 is made up of 14 amino acids. Trimming stripped 1 base from V and 3 bases from J, with 7 bases between. This chain's CDR3 is CASSQYNGGNTIYF. The CDR3 nucleotides read TGTGCCAGCAGCCAATACAACGGTGGAAACACCATATATTTT.

This clone was counted between two and nine times. The chain uses TRBV25-1 and TRBJ1-3, with D possibly TRBD1 on 5 matching bases. V was cut by 7 bases and J by 4 bases, with 11 bases left in between. This CDR3 is 13 amino acids long. The V gene's germline CDR1 is MGHDK and CDR2 SYGVNS. This chain's CDR3 is CASMAGPGNTIYF. Written as DNA, the CDR3 is TGTGCCAGCATGGCGGGGCCAGGAAACACCATATATTTT.

This chain connects TRBV5-1 to TRBJ2-3; D gene uncertain. This CDR3 has 15 residues. CDR1 and CDR2 from the germline V gene are SGHRS and YFSETQ. Trimming left V 0 bases short and J 0 bases short, with 8 bases between. CDR3 sequence reads: CASSLDGPSTDTQYF. The CDR3, as DNA: TGCGCCAGCAGCTTGGACGGCCCTAGCACAGATACGCAGTATTTT.

V and J are TRBV7-2 and TRBJ1-5; unclear D gene. Trimming shortened V by 3 bases and J by 9 bases, and 12 bases separated the two germline ends. The CDR3 runs 13 residues. Germline lookup yields CDR1 SGHTA and CDR2 FQGNSA. CDR3 bases: TGTGCCAGCAGCTTGGGGATAGCGGCGCCCCAGCATTTT. Residues: CASSLGIAAPQHF.